Each of the 26 T cell receptor beta chains below was sequenced from the same sample in a study of cytomegalovirus exposure and HLA in healthy donors (TCRdb year 2017). Library prep was done by the immunoSEQ multiplex PCR assay. For the multiplex PCR, a mixture combining 60 forward primers for TCR Vbeta segments and 13 reverse primers for TCR Jbeta segments was used. Sourced from immuneACCESS, this table was stored by TCRdb with only in-frame sequences that have V and J called. A share of the clones is absent; for the studies checked, an unresolved V gene accounts for under half, and the remainder has no known explanation. The sample table holds over 150,000 clones, of which 60% to 80% were seen once. The ten largest clones represent 4% to 5.5% of the sample. Sequenced sample: PBMCs. Source of these receptors: a male donor in good health and CMV-seronegative.

V usage is TRBV19 and J usage is TRBJ1-4, with 8 bases identical to TRBD1. The CDR3 sequence is 14 residues long. Germline V gene lookup returns CDR1 LNHDA and CDR2 SQIVND (reference sequence). With V trimmed by 10 bases and J by 8 bases, 12 bases remained unmatched. The CDR3 nucleotides are TGTGCCACCCAGGGGGCAGGGGGTGCGGAAAAACTGTTTTTT. Its translation is CATQGAGGAEKLFF.

The rearrangement links TRBV5-1 to TRBJ1-6; 8 bases fit TRBD1. V trimming: 3 bases; J trimming: 11 bases; junction bases outside the gene matches: 16. CDR1 SGHRS and CDR2 YFSETQ come from the germline V gene. The length of the CDR3 is 17 residues. The DNA of the CDR3 is TGCGCCAGCAGCTCGGGCGACAGAAGGACAGGGCTGGCACCCCTCCACTTT. Its protein product is CASSSGDRRTGLAPLHF. The entire variable domain, with the rest obtained from reference TRBV5-1 and TRBJ1-6, is as follows: KAGVTQTPRYLIKTRGQQVTLSCSPISGHRSVSWYQQTPGQGLQFLFEYFSETQRNKGNFPGRFSGRQFSNSRSEMNVSTLELGDSALYLCASSSGDRRTGLAPLHFGNGTRLTVT.

The genes are TRBV5-1 and TRBJ2-1; 11 bases line up with TRBD2. Per the germline V gene, CDR1 is SGHRS and CDR2 is YFSETQ. The CDR3 is 17 amino acids. The V segment lost 4 bases and the J segment 7 bases; nucleotides outside the gene matches: 13. The CDR3 nucleotides read TGCGCCAGCAGCCGGCTCCCGACTAGCGGGATCCGTAATGAGCAGTTCTTC. Translating gives CASSRLPTSGIRNEQFF.

This chain connects TRBV28 to TRBJ2-7; D gene unclear. Trimming stripped 5 bases from V and 2 bases from J, with 13 bases between. CDR1 is MDHEN and CDR2 is SYDVKM in the germline V gene. The CDR3 covers 14 residues. This CDR3 reads CASSPLSFPYEQYF. In DNA, the CDR3 is TGTGCCAGCAGTCCCCTCTCTTTTCCCTACGAGCAGTACTTC.

The rearrangement links TRBV16 to TRBJ1-5; weak D call: TRBD1 (5 bases). The CDR3 runs to 15 residues. Germline V gives CDR1 KGHSY, CDR2 FQNENV. The V end lost 1 base, the J end lost 0 bases, and 7 bases lay between the germline ends. CDR3 sequence: CASSQLGDSNQPQHF. The CDR3 DNA reads TGTGCCAGCAGCCAATTAGGGGATAGCAATCAGCCCCAGCATTTT.

This clone was seen more than once but under ten times. J is TRBJ1-1 and V is TRBV19; 8 bases are a match to TRBD1. The CDR3 covers 15 residues. Germline CDR1 LNHDA, CDR2 SQIVND (reference sequence). The ends lost 5 bases at V and 1 base at J; junction bases unmatched: 6. The CDR3 is CASSVTGTGNTEAFF. CDR3 coding DNA: TGTGCCAGTAGTGTTACCGGGACAGGGAACACTGAAGCTTTCTTT.

This clone was recorded a few times. V gene TRBV28 combines with J gene TRBJ2-7; TRBD2 might be the D (5 bases). This CDR3 comprises 16 residues. Germline loops: CDR1 MDHEN, CDR2 SYDVKM. V was shortened by 4 bases and J by 0 bases, with 16 bases between the two germline ends. The CDR3 region has the DNA TGTGCCAGCAGTTCCCCCCAGCGGATCAGCTCCTACGAGCAGTACTTC. Translating gives CASSSPQRISSYEQYF. Combining the CDR3 with reference TRBV28 and TRBJ2-7 gives the whole variable domain DVKVTQSSRYLVKRTGEKVFLECVQDMDHENMFWYRQDPGLGLRLIYFSYDVKMKEKGDIPEGYSVSREKKERFSLILESASTNQTSMYLCASSSPQRISSYEQYFGPGTRLTVT.

About this clone: Its ends do not fully match the called genes, so a read error is possible. This chain links TRBV13 with TRBJ2-3; 8 nucleotides agree with TRBD2. There are 16 residues in the CDR3. Germline-derived CDR1 and CDR2 are PRHDT and FYEKMQ (reference sequence). The CDR3, as DNA: TGTGCCAGCAGTTTAGGGACTAGTCCTAGCACAGATACGCAGTATTTT. It translates to CASSLGTSPSTDTQYF.

The rearrangement joins TRBV18 to TRBJ1-1, with 9 bases fitting TRBD1. Germline V gene data show CDR1 as KGHSH and CDR2 as LQKENI. The CDR3 consists of 18 residues. J gave up 0 bases and V 3 bases, and 11 bases lay outside the gene matches. The CDR3 DNA sequence: TGTGCCAGCTCACCCCGGACAGGGGCAGGAGGCGTGAACACTGAAGCTTTCTTT. This gives the protein CASSPRTGAGGVNTEAFF.

This clone showed up just once. The V call is TRBV5-6, the J call TRBJ1-2; weak D call: TRBD1 (5 bases). The CDR3 is 13 amino acids. Deletions cut 4 bases from V and 8 bases from J, with 15 bases between. CDR1 is SGHDT and CDR2 is YYEEEE in the germline V gene. DNA of the CDR3: TGTGCCAGCAGCATTGGCGCAGGGAAAGGCTACACCTTC. It is translated as CASSIGAGKGYTF.

The V gene is TRBV5-1, the J gene TRBJ2-1, with TRBD2 as a possible D gene (6 bases). Trimming removed 0 bases at V and 2 bases at J, with 6 bases between. From germline, CDR1 is SGHRS and CDR2 YFSETQ. This CDR3 is built from 14 residues. The CDR3 region is CASSLGGAYNEQFF. The CDR3, as DNA: TGCGCCAGCAGCTTGGGGGGGGCCTACAATGAGCAGTTCTTC.

V gene TRBV28 combines with J gene TRBJ1-1, with unresolved D. The CDR3 totals 11 residues. Per germline, CDR1 MDHEN and CDR2 SYDVKM. The V end was cut by 7 bases, the J end by 6 bases, with 9 bases between. CDR3: CASKESAEAFF. Written as DNA, the CDR3 is TGTGCCAGCAAAGAGAGCGCTGAAGCTTTCTTT.

The V gene is TRBV7-9, the J gene TRBJ2-1, with 9 nucleotides matching TRBD1. With V trimmed by 5 bases and J by 10 bases, 12 bases remained unmatched. The CDR3 sequence is 15 residues long. Germline V gene sequence: CDR1 SEHNR, CDR2 FQNEAQ (reference sequence). This chain's CDR3 is CASSPGQGWGVEQFF. The CDR3 region has the DNA TGTGCCAGCAGCCCGGGACAGGGTTGGGGAGTGGAGCAGTTCTTC.

The J gene is TRBJ1-4, the V gene TRBV11-2; D uncertain. V dropped 2 bases and J dropped 5 bases, with 9 bases sitting between them. The CDR3 has 14 residues. CDR1 is SGHAT and CDR2 is FQNNGV in the germline V gene. In DNA, the CDR3 is TGTGCCAGCAGCTTAAGAGCTTTAAATGAAAAACTGTTTTTT. Translating it yields CASSLRALNEKLFF.

The J gene is TRBJ2-3, the V gene TRBV7-6; 9 positions agree with TRBD2. CDR1 is SGHVS, CDR2 FNYEAQ, per germline. Trimming cost V 5 bases and J 6 bases; bases outside gene matches: 18. The CDR3 has 18 amino acids. The CDR3 protein is CASSHRGGVAGVGDTQYF. The CDR3 DNA reads TGTGCCAGCAGCCACCGAGGGGGGGTAGCGGGAGTAGGGGATACGCAGTATTTT.

V is TRBV19 and J is TRBJ2-3, with TRBD1 as a possible D gene (6 bases). V was cut by 5 bases and J by 3 bases, with 12 bases left in between. This CDR3 has 14 amino acids. The V gene's germline CDR1 is LNHDA and CDR2 SQIVND (reference sequence). CDR3 residues: CASSPKTGTDTQYF. In nucleotides, the CDR3 is TGTGCCAGTAGTCCAAAGACAGGAACAGATACGCAGTATTTT.

This chain joins TRBV7-3 and TRBJ2-2; D perhaps matches TRBD2 (6 bases). Germline V gene sequence: CDR1 SGHTA, CDR2 FQGTGA. Deletions cut 5 bases from V and 4 bases from J, with 23 bases between. The CDR3 totals 18 residues. For the CDR3, the DNA is TGTGCCAGCAGCCCGCAACCGGCGGGGTATAGGACCACCGGGGAGCTGTTTTTT. It encodes CASSPQPAGYRTTGELFF.

This clone was picked up a small number of times. This rearrangement joins TRBV13 to TRBJ2-7; 12 bases align to TRBD1. The CDR3 sequence is 17 residues long. Germline V CDR1 and CDR2: PRHDT, FYEKMQ (reference sequence). V shed 5 bases and J 2 bases; nucleotides not matched to a gene: 10. CDR3 DNA: TGTGCCAGCAGCAACCCCGGGACAGGGGGCAGGACCTACGAGCAGTACTTC. As protein: CASSNPGTGGRTYEQYF.

This rearrangement joins TRBV6-4 to TRBJ2-3; 7 bases are shared with TRBD2. Unmatched junction bases numbered 3, after V lost 4 bases and J lost 2 bases. Germline V gene data show CDR1 as MRHNA and CDR2 as SNTAGT. The CDR3 loop spans 14 amino acids. The CDR3 DNA reads as TGTGCCAGCAGTGGAAGCGGGGCCACAGATACGCAGTATTTT. It specifies CASSGSGATDTQYF.

This clone appeared a single time. Because it lacks the conserved phenylalanine or tryptophan at the end, this CDR3 is likely a read error. V is TRBV18 and J is TRBJ1-1, with D possibly matching TRBD1 (5 bases). V lost 4 bases, J lost 4 bases, and 10 bases lay in between. CDR3 length: 13 amino acids. Germline-derived CDR1 and CDR2 are KGHSH and LQKENI. This CDR3 reads CASSLGRATEAFS. The CDR3 DNA reads TGTGCCAGCTCACTCGGCAGGGCCACTGAAGCTTTCTCT.

The genes are TRBV15 and TRBJ1-2, with TRBD1 as a possible D gene (5 bases). The germline gives CDR1 LNHNV, CDR2 YYDKDF (reference sequence). The CDR3 has 15 amino acids. V was pared by 0 bases and J by 5 bases, with 13 bases between. The CDR3 DNA is TGTGCCACCAGCAGAGATCCGACAGAACCTTATGGCTACACCTTC. Translated: CATSRDPTEPYGYTF.

In this sample, this clone turned up a few times. The gene calls are TRBV18 and TRBJ2-2, with a weak D call TRBD2 (6 bases). Germline V CDR1 and CDR2: KGHSH, LQKENI. V shed 3 bases and J shed 9 bases, with 20 bases lying between them. The CDR3 is 16 amino acids. This CDR3 is CASSPTSSGRARELFF. CDR3 coding DNA: TGTGCCAGCTCACCGACTAGTTCCGGTCGTGCTAGGGAGCTGTTTTTT.

In its sample, this clone was seen a few times. This rearrangement joins TRBV30 to TRBJ2-7, with D possibly TRBD1 on 6 matching bases. V was pared by 0 bases and J by 4 bases, with 13 bases between. The CDR3 is 14 amino acids. CDR1 is GTSNPN, CDR2 SVGIG, per germline (reference sequence). The CDR3 spells CAWSVLGAQYEQYF. The CDR3 region has the DNA TGTGCCTGGAGTGTACTGGGGGCCCAATACGAGCAGTACTTC. Using reference TRBV30 and TRBJ2-7 for the parts outside the CDR3, the full variable domain is SQTIHQWPATLVQPVGSPLSLECTVEGTSNPNLYWYRQAAGRGLQLLFYSVGIGQISSEVPQNLSASRPQDRQFILSSKKLLLSDSGFYLCAWSVLGAQYEQYFGPGTRLTVT.

The rearrangement uses TRBV9 and TRBJ2-1, with 14 bases fitting TRBD2. The germline gives CDR1 SGDLS, CDR2 YYNGEE. The CDR3 has 16 residues. The J segment lost 0 bases and the V segment lost 5 bases, leaving 1 base of the junction unmatched. The CDR3 loop reads CASSGTSGSSYNEQFF. CDR3 DNA sequence: TGTGCCAGCAGTGGGACTAGCGGGAGCTCCTACAATGAGCAGTTCTTC.

This chain links TRBV18 with TRBJ2-7; 10 bases line up with TRBD1. The V segment lost 4 bases and the J segment 3 bases; nucleotides outside the gene matches: 3. This CDR3 spans 14 amino acids. Looked up from germline, CDR1 is KGHSH and CDR2 is LQKENI. The CDR3 sequence: CASSQGTGDYEQYF. The CDR3 DNA reads TGTGCCAGCTCACAGGGGACAGGGGACTACGAGCAGTACTTC.

The CDR3 DNA sequence: TGCGCCAGCAGCTCAGAGGGCACAGATACGCAGTATTTT. Amino acids: CASSSEGTDTQYF. The chain uses TRBV5-1 and TRBJ2-3; unclear D gene. The V and J ends lost 3 bases and 1 base respectively, with 6 bases between them. This CDR3 has 13 amino acids. CDR1 and CDR2 from the germline V gene are SGHRS and YFSETQ.